The rows below give T cell receptor beta chains drawn from one sample of a study of blood T cell repertoires in COVID-19. Clones were read by immunoSEQ multiplex PCR, and TCRdb kept only the in-frame ones, dropping some. The top ten hold 0.55% to 0.6% of the sample, which has approximately 160,000 clones, 85% to 90% seen once. The sequencing sample was made of peripheral blood. These receptors originate from a man in his 60s with COVID-19, enrolled during active disease. Both conserved end residues are part of each CDR3. The D gene is left open where the match is weak. Clone size appears in some rows only: once, few, many, or a class for an expanded clone.

TRBV28	TRBJ1-2	NA	TRBD1	CASSSQRTGSYGYTF	TGTGCCAGCAGTTCGCAAAGGACAGGATCCTATGGCTACACCTTC
TRBV6-2/TRBV6-3	TRBJ1-2	once	NA	CASSYSGQLTGNFHYGYTF	TGTGCCAGCAGTTACTCTGGACAACTCACGGGCAATTTTCACTATGGCTACACCTTC
TRBV6-5	TRBJ1-6	NA	TRBD1	CASSIKGAHNSPLHF	TGTGCCAGCAGTATAAAGGGGGCCCACAATTCACCCCTCCACTTT
TRBV19	TRBJ1-2	few	NA	CASSGALGYTF	TGTGCCAGTAGTGGGGCGCTGGGCTACACCTTC
TRBV7-9	TRBJ1-3	NA	NA	CASSLSDTIYF	TGTGCCAGCAGCTTATCGGACACCATATATTTT
TRBV7-2	TRBJ1-3	NA	NA	CASSPGGGRVDTIYF	TGTGCCAGCAGCCCCGGCGGCGGCAGGGTAGACACCATATATTTT
TRBV9	TRBJ2-6	NA	TRBD1	CASSTGQGSSGANVLTF	TGTGCCAGCAGCACCGGACAGGGAAGCTCTGGGGCCAACGTCCTGACTTTC
TRBV7-8	TRBJ2-5	NA	TRBD1	CASNKGAGLKTQYF	TGTGCCAGCAACAAGGGGGCAGGGCTAAAGACCCAGTACTTC
TRBV3-1/TRBV3-2	TRBJ2-5	NA	NA	CASSLENRVVGKTQYF	TGTGCCAGCAGCCTCGAGAATCGGGTTGTCGGGAAGACCCAGTACTTC
TRBV7-2	TRBJ2-2	once	NA	CASSDRQGGSGELFF	TGTGCCAGCAGCGACCGACAGGGAGGCTCCGGGGAGCTGTTTTTT
TRBV11-2	TRBJ1-5	few	NA	CASSLQEDQPQHF	TGTGCCAGCAGCTTACAGGAAGATCAGCCCCAGCATTTT
TRBV6-2/TRBV6-3	TRBJ1-1	NA	NA	CASSYRGLLNTEAFF	TGTGCCAGCAGTTACAGGGGGTTACTGAACACTGAAGCTTTCTTT
TRBV29-1	TRBJ1-2	once	NA	CSVEGDLAGYTF	TGCAGCGTTGAAGGGGACTTGGCGGGCTACACCTTC
TRBV30	TRBJ1-4	few	NA	CAWSAGSLSGKLFF	TGTGCCTGGAGTGCAGGGTCTCTATCGGGAAAACTGTTTTTT
TRBV4-2	TRBJ1-4	NA	TRBD1	CASSKTGSNEKLFF	TGTGCCAGCAGCAAGACAGGGAGTAATGAAAAACTGTTTTTT
TRBV18	TRBJ2-7	NA	NA	CASSPRRVGEQYF	TGTGCCAGCTCACCACGCCGGGTTGGAGAGCAGTACTTC
TRBV5-6	TRBJ2-2	NA	NA	CASSFDGHPGYTGELFF	TGTGCCAGCAGCTTTGACGGCCACCCAGGGTACACCGGGGAGCTGTTTTTT
TRBV12-3/TRBV12-4	TRBJ2-7	NA	NA	CASRGLSSYEQYF	TGTGCCAGCAGGGGCCTTAGCTCCTACGAGCAGTACTTC
TRBV5-1	TRBJ1-3	few	TRBD1	CASSLGTGFGNTIYF	TGCGCCAGCAGCTTGGGGACAGGGTTTGGAAACACCATATATTTT
TRBV7-2	TRBJ2-2	NA	NA	CANTGQGNTGELFF	TGTGCCAACACAGGGCAGGGGAACACCGGGGAGCTGTTTTTT
TRBV5-6	TRBJ2-5	NA	TRBD2	CASSLARGGASETQYF	TGTGCCAGCAGCTTGGCGCGCGGGGGGGCCTCAGAGACCCAGTACTTC
TRBV5-5	TRBJ2-1	NA	TRBD1	CASSLLFMTGNEQFF	TGTGCCAGCAGCTTACTATTTATGACAGGGAATGAGCAGTTCTTC
TRBV27	TRBJ1-2	NA	TRBD1	CASGYNRGLYGYTF	TGTGCCAGCGGATATAACAGGGGGCTATATGGCTACACCTTC
TRBV19	TRBJ1-1	NA	NA	CASSIDRVRTEAFF	TGTGCCAGTAGTATAGACAGGGTGCGAACTGAAGCTTTCTTT
TRBV7-9	TRBJ1-3	once	NA	CASSLAAPQSYSGNTIYF	TGTGCCAGCAGCTTAGCGGCCCCACAGAGCTACTCTGGAAACACCATATATTTT
TRBV4-2	TRBJ1-2	NA	NA	CASSPAPGKQANYGYTF	TGTGCCAGCAGCCCGGCCCCAGGGAAACAGGCTAACTATGGCTACACCTTC
TRBV7-2	TRBJ2-2	NA	NA	CASSFGSYTGELFF	TGTGCCAGCAGCTTTGGGAGTTACACCGGGGAGCTGTTTTTT
TRBV7-8	TRBJ2-7	NA	TRBD2	CASRQTSGSSYEQYF	TGTGCCAGCAGACAGACTAGCGGGAGCTCCTACGAGCAGTACTTC
TRBV7-8	TRBJ1-2	once	NA	CASSLRRAVRYGYTF	TGTGCCAGCAGCTTAAGGCGGGCTGTGCGCTATGGCTACACCTTC
TRBV18	TRBJ2-7	NA	TRBD1	CASSPPGTGSKEQYF	TGTGCCAGCTCACCACCTGGGACAGGGTCGAAAGAGCAGTACTTC
TRBV23-1	TRBJ1-1	NA	NA	CASSQSRGERRTEAFF	TGCGCCAGCAGTCAATCCAGGGGCGAGAGAAGGACTGAAGCTTTCTTT
TRBV6-5	TRBJ1-1	few	TRBD1	CASSWTGDNTEAFF	TGTGCCAGCAGTTGGACAGGGGACAACACTGAAGCTTTCTTT
TRBV19	TRBJ1-2	NA	NA	CASSILNLNYGYTF	TGTGCCAGTAGTATTCTCAACTTAAACTATGGCTACACCTTC
TRBV6-4	TRBJ2-2	NA	TRBD1	CASSATGATGELFF	TGTGCCAGCAGTGCTACAGGGGCTACCGGGGAGCTGTTTTTT
TRBV28	TRBJ1-5	few	NA	CASSLADYSNQPQHF	TGTGCCAGCAGTTTAGCAGATTATAGCAATCAGCCCCAGCATTTT
TRBV18	TRBJ1-3	few	NA	CASSPTVGRNTIYF	TGTGCCAGCTCACCGACAGTTGGTAGAAACACCATATATTTT
TRBV24-1	TRBJ2-3	NA	TRBD2	CATGGREGTDTQYF	TGTGCCACCGGCGGGCGGGAGGGAACAGATACGCAGTATTTT
TRBV18	TRBJ2-7	NA	TRBD1	CASGGQGLPYTYEQYF	TGTGCCAGCGGGGGACAGGGGTTGCCCTACACCTACGAGCAGTACTTC